This T cell receptor beta chain emerged from a study of beta chain features in type 1 diabetes. The CDR3 is 15 amino acids. V was pared by 6 bases and J by 4 bases, with 9 bases of the junction left unmatched. The germline V gene encodes CDR1 MRHNA and CDR2 SNTAGT. In the case of this clone: Its antigen is unidentified.

Study findings and constraints: Possibly, sequencing cDNA over-represented cells that had high TCR expression levels. TCRB CDR3 length was moderately but significantly reduced in all four CD4+ subsets of Type 1 diabetes patients.

What was sequenced were expressed TCRB transcripts, since all of the isolated RNA had been reverse transcribed. Assay: immunoSEQ multiplex PCR; the TCRdb copy retains only in-frame clones and omits some. Of tens of thousands of clones in the sample, around 68% were seen once. Sorted CD4+ subsets: naive, central memory, regulatory, stem cell-like memory (CD45RO/CCR7/CD25/CD127/CD95/CD27 panel). The material sequenced was stem cell memory CD4+ T cells from blood. The receptor was isolated from a woman between 40 and 50 years old with type 1 diabetes. The chain joins TRBV6-4 to TRBJ1-1; TRBD1 aligns across 9 bases. The CDR3 coding sequence is TGTGCCAGCAGCGCCGGGACAGGGCTGGGCACTGAAGCTTTCTTT. It codes for CASSAGTGLGTEAFF.